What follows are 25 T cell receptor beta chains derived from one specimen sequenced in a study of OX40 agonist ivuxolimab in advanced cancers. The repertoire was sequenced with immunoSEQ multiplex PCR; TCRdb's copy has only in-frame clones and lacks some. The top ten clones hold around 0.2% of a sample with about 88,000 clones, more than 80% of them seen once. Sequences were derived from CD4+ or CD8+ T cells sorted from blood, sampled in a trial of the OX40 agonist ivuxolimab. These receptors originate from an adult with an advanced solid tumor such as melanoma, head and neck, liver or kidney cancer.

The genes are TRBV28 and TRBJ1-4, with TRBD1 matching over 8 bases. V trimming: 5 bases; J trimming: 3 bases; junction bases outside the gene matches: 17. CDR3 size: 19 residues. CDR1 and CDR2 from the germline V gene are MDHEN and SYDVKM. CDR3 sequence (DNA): TGTGCCAGCAGTCCCCTATATGACAGGGGTGGATTCGCTAATGAAAAACTGTTTTTT. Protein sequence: CASSPLYDRGGFANEKLFF.

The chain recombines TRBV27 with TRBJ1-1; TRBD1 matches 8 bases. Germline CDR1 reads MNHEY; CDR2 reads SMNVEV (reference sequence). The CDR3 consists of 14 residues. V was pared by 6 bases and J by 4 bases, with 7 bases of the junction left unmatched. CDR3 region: CASSTLTGGTEAFF. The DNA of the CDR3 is TGTGCCAGCAGCACCCTTACAGGGGGCACTGAAGCTTTCTTT.

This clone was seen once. CDR3 bases: TGTGCCAGCAGCAATCTTCTAGCGGGAGGGCCTTATGAGCAGTTCTTC. It yields the protein CASSNLLAGGPYEQFF. V and J are TRBV27 and TRBJ2-1, with 12 positions matching TRBD2. V lost 6 bases to trimming and J lost 8 bases; unmatched junction nucleotides: 11. The length of the CDR3 is 16 residues. Germline CDR1 MNHEY, CDR2 SMNVEV (reference sequence).

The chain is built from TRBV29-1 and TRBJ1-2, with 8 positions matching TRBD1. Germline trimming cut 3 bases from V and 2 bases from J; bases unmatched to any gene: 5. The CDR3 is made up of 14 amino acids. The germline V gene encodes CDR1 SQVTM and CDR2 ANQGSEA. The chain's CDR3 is CSVDPGGANYGYTF. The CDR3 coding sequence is TGCAGCGTTGACCCAGGGGGCGCAAACTATGGCTACACCTTC.

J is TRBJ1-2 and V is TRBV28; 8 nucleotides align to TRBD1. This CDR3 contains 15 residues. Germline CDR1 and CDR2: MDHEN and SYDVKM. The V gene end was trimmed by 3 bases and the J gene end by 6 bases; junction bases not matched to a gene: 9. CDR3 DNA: TGTGCCAGCAGTTTTCCCCGGGCAGGGGGCAATGGCTACACCTTC. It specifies CASSFPRAGGNGYTF.

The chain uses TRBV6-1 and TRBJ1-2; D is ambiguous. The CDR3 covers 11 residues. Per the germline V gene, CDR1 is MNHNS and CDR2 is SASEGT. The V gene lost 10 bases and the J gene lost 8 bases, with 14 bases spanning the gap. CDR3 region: CATDRTGGYTF. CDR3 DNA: TGTGCCACCGACCGAACCGGCGGCTACACCTTC.

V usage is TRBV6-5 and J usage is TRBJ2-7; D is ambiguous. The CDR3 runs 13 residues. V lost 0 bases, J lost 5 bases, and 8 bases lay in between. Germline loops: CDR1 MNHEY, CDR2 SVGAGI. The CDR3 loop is CASSYSAGHEQYV. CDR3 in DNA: TGTGCCAGCAGTTACTCCGCAGGCCACGAGCAGTACGTC.

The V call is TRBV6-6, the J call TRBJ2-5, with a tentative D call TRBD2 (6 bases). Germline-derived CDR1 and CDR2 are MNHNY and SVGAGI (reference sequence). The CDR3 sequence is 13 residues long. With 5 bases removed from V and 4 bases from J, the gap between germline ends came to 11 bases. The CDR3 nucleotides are TGTGCCAGCAGTACTGGGGGAGGAGAGACCCAGTACTTC. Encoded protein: CASSTGGGETQYF.

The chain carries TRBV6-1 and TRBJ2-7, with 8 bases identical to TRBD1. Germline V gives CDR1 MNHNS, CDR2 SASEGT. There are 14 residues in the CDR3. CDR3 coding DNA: TGTACCAGCCGAATGTACAGGGGGTCCTACGAGCAGTACGTC. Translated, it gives CTSRMYRGSYEQYV.

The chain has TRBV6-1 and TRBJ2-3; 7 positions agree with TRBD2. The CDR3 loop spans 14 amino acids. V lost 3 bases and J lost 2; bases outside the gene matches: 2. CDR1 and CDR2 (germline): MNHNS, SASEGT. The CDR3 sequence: CASSDGGTTDTQYF. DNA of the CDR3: TGTGCCAGCAGTGACGGGGGGACCACAGATACGCAGTATTTT.

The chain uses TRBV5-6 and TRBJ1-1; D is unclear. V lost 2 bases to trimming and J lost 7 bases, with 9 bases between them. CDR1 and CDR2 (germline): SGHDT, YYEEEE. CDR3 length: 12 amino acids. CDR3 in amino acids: CASSFTLGEAFF. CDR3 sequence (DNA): TGTGCCAGCAGCTTTACTCTCGGTGAAGCTTTCTTT.

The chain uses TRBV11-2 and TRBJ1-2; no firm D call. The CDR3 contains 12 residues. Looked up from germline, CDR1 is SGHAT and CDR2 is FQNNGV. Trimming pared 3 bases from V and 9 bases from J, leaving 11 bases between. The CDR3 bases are TGTGCCAGCAGCTTCAACAATTTTCGCTACACCTTC. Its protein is CASSFNNFRYTF.

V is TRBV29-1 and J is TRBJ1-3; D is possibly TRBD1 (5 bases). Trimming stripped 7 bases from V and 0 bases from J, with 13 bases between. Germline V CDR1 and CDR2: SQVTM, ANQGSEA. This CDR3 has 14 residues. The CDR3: CSAQGLSSGNTIYF. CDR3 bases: TGCAGCGCCCAGGGCCTTTCCTCTGGAAACACCATATATTTT.

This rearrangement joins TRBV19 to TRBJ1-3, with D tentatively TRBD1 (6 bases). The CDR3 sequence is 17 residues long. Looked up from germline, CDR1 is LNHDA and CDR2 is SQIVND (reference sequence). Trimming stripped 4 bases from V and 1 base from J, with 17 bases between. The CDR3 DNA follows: TGTGCCAGTAGTACCGGAACGACAGGAAGATCTGGAAACACCATATATTTT. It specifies CASSTGTTGRSGNTIYF.

Written as DNA, the CDR3 is TGTGCCAGCAGTTCGCGGACAGGGGGTACTGAAGCTTTCTTT. Translating it yields CASSSRTGGTEAFF. The chain couples TRBV27 to TRBJ1-1; 10 nucleotides match TRBD1. The CDR3 runs 14 residues. CDR1 is MNHEY and CDR2 is SMNVEV in the germline V gene (reference sequence). The V gene end was trimmed by 4 bases and the J gene end by 5 bases; junction bases not matched to a gene: 4.

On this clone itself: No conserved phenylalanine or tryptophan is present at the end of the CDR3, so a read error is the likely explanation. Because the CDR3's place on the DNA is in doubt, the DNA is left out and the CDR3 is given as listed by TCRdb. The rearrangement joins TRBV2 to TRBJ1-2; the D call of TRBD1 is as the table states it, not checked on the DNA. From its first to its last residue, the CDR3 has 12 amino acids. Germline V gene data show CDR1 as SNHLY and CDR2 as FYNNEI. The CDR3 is CASSYKQGVETV.

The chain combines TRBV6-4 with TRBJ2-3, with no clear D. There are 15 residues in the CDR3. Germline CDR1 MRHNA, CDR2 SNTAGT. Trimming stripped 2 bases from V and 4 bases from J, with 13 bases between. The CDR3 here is CASSDEVRSPDTQYF. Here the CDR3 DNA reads TGTGCCAGCAGTGACGAGGTCAGGTCCCCAGATACGCAGTATTTT.

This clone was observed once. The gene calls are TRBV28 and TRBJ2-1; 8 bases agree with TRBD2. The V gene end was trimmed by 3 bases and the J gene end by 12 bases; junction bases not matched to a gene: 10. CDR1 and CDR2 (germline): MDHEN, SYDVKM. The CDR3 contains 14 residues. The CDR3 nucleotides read TGTGCCAGCAGTTTGAGTTCCGGGGGGGCAGGGCAGTTCTTC. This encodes CASSLSSGGAGQFF.

The CDR3 loop is CASSLGGMLDSGNTIYF. The CDR3, as DNA: TGTGCCAGCAGCTTAGGGGGGATGCTGGACTCTGGAAACACCATATATTTT. The chain carries TRBV7-2 and TRBJ1-3, with D tentatively TRBD1 (5 bases). The CDR3 is made up of 17 amino acids. Trimming removed 1 base from V and 0 bases from J, with 13 bases in between. Germline V gene sequence: CDR1 SGHTA, CDR2 FQGNSA. The variable domain in full, completed from reference TRBV7-2 and TRBJ1-3, reads GAGVSQSPSNKVTEKGKDVELRCDPISGHTALYWYRQSLGQGLEFLIYFQGNSAPDKSGLPSDRFSAERTGGSVSTLTIQRTQQEDSAVYLCASSLGGMLDSGNTIYFGEGSWLTVV.

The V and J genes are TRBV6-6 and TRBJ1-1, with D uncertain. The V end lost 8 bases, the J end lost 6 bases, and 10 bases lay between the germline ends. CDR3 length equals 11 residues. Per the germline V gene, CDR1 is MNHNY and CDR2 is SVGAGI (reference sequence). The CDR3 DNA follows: TGTGCCAGCGCAGGAAGGGCTGAAGCTTTCTTT. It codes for CASAGRAEAFF.

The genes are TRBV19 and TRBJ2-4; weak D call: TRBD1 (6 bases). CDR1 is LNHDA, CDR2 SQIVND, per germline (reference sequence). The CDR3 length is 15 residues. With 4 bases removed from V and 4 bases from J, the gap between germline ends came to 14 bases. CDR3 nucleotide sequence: TGTGCCAGTAGTACCTCCCTCGACAGGAAAAACATTCAGTACTTC. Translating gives CASSTSLDRKNIQYF.

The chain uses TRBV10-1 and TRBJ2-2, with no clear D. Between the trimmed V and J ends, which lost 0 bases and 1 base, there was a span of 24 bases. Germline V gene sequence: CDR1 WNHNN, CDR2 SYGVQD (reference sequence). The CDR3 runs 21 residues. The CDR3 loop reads CASSESILSVGVGQNTGELFF. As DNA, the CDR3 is TGCGCCAGCAGTGAGTCGATTTTGTCTGTGGGCGTCGGTCAGAACACCGGGGAGCTGTTTTTT.

CDR3 residues: CASRAPGQTLGGYTF. CDR3 nucleotide sequence: TGTGCCAGTAGAGCCCCTGGACAAACCCTGGGTGGCTACACCTTC. The chain has TRBV19 and TRBJ1-2; a weak D match, TRBD1 (5 bases). V was shortened by 6 bases and J by 7 bases, with 21 bases between the two germline ends. This CDR3 is built from 15 residues. In germline, CDR1 is LNHDA, CDR2 SQIVND (reference sequence).

CDR3 in amino acids: CSVEVPGQGRNDYTF. CDR3 nucleotides: TGCAGCGTTGAAGTCCCGGGACAGGGTAGGAATGACTACACCTTC. The V and J genes are TRBV29-1 and TRBJ1-2, with 9 bases that match TRBD1. Germline loops: CDR1 SQVTM, CDR2 ANQGSEA. This CDR3 is 15 amino acids long. Germline trimming cut 1 base from V and 10 bases from J; bases unmatched to any gene: 13.

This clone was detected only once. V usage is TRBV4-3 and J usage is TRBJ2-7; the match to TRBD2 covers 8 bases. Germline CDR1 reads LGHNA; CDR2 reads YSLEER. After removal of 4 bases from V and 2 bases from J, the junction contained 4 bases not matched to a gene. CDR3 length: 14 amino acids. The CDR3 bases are TGCGCCAGCAGCCGAATGGGACTAGCCTACGAGCAGTACTTC. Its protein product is CASSRMGLAYEQYF.